The 13 T cell receptor beta chains given below trace back to one sample, sequenced in a study of regulatory T cells in long-lasting Graves disease. Documented time point: persistent/refractory GD, antithyroid drugs over 5 years with positive TRAb. RNA isolated from PBMCs was used to make the TCR library. Arm-PCR with iRepertoire HTBI primers amplified the CDR3 regions for these TCR beta libraries. TCRdb re-analysed the multiplex PCR reads in MiXCR, keeping a single row per CDR3 protein. The sample lists 650,000 to 700,000 distinct CDR3 sequences, approximately 29% occurring once. The sequenced sample was peripheral blood mononuclear cells (PBMCs), obtained when the disease was refractory, from a patient treated with antithyroid drugs. The receptors were gathered from a female donor with Graves disease.

This clonotype was detected only a few times. V usage is TRBV30 and J usage is TRBJ1-4, with D maybe TRBD1 (6 bases). V dropped 6 bases and J dropped 3 bases, with 11 bases sitting between them. Looked up from germline, CDR1 is GTSNPN and CDR2 is SVGIG (reference sequence). This CDR3 region has 13 residues. The CDR3 DNA is TGTGCCTGCAACAGGGATTCTAATGAAAAACTGTTTTTT. Amino acids: CACNRDSNEKLFF.

This chain connects TRBV27 to TRBJ1-3; perhaps TRBD1 as D (6 bases). From germline, CDR1 is MNHEY and CDR2 SMNVEV (reference sequence). CDR3 size: 17 residues. Deletions cut 6 bases from V and 9 bases from J, with 27 bases between. Here the CDR3 reads CASSPLDSRGPVGTIYF. CDR3 nucleotides: TGTGCCAGCAGCCCATTGGACAGTCGAGGGCCCGTAGGCACCATATATTTT.

The genes are TRBV6-2 or TRBV6-3 and TRBJ1-1; D gene unclear. The CDR3 contains 13 residues. Trimming stripped 5 bases from V and 4 bases from J, with 11 bases between. CDR1 is MNHEY and CDR2 is SVGEGT in the germline V gene. The CDR3 here is CASSEIGGTEAFF. As DNA, the CDR3 is TGTGCCAGCAGTGAGATAGGTGGCACTGAAGCTTTCTTT.

This clonotype was observed a few times. The chain carries TRBV20-1 and TRBJ1-3; 8 bases map to TRBD1. CDR3 length: 12 residues. V lost 6 bases to trimming and J lost 7 bases; unmatched junction nucleotides: 5. From germline, CDR1 is DFQATT and CDR2 SNEGSKA (reference sequence). CDR3 DNA sequence: TGCAGTGCCACGGACAGGGCTAACACCATATATTTT. Protein: CSATDRANTIYF.

The chain uses TRBV20-1 and TRBJ2-4; tentatively, D is TRBD1 (6 bases). The CDR3 is 11 amino acids. Deletions cut 7 bases from V and 9 bases from J, with 13 bases between. Germline V gene data show CDR1 as DFQATT and CDR2 as SNEGSKA (reference sequence). Written as DNA, the CDR3 is TGCAGTGGCGAGACAGGTTCCATTCAGTACTTC. Its protein product is CSGETGSIQYF.

This clonotype was found a few times. The genes are TRBV28 and TRBJ1-2; D is unclear. Germline CDR1 and CDR2: MDHEN and SYDVKM. The length of the CDR3 is 13 residues. The V end lost 5 bases, the J end lost 7 bases, and 14 bases lay between the germline ends. For the CDR3, the DNA is TGTGCCAGCAGTCCTAGACTGGCGGGTGGCTACACCTTC. Its protein is CASSPRLAGGYTF.

The table lists this clonotype with a few counts. The chain recombines TRBV5-1 with TRBJ1-4, with 12 bases matching TRBD1. CDR3 length: 14 amino acids. Per the germline V gene, CDR1 is SGHRS and CDR2 is YFSETQ. Unmatched junction bases numbered 5, after V lost 3 bases and J lost 11 bases. The CDR3 loop is CASSSGTGGGKLFF. The CDR3 DNA follows: TGCGCCAGCAGCTCCGGGACAGGGGGCGGGAAACTGTTTTTT.

The chain has TRBV29-1 and TRBJ1-2, with a tentative D call TRBD1 (5 bases). The CDR3 totals 13 residues. CDR1 SQVTM and CDR2 ANQGSEA come from the germline V gene. With 3 bases removed from V and 1 base from J, the gap between germline ends came to 9 bases. This chain's CDR3 is CSVDGGVNYGYTF. The CDR3 region has the DNA TGCAGCGTTGATGGAGGGGTTAACTATGGCTACACCTTC.

The chain carries TRBV19 and TRBJ2-3; 7 bases fit TRBD1. This CDR3 contains 16 residues. The V segment lost 2 bases and the J segment 0 bases; nucleotides outside the gene matches: 5. Germline V CDR1 and CDR2: LNHDA, SQIVND (reference sequence). This chain's CDR3 is CASSIPGTASTDTQYF. CDR3 DNA: TGTGCCAGTAGTATACCCGGGACAGCTAGCACAGATACGCAGTATTTT.

V usage is TRBV6-1 and J usage is TRBJ2-7; D unresolved. Germline V CDR1 and CDR2: MNHNS, SASEGT. The V gene lost 6 bases and the J gene lost 12 bases, with 12 bases spanning the gap. The CDR3 has 10 residues. Here the CDR3 DNA reads TGTGCCAGCAGCCGCCCCTGGGGGTACTTC. Protein product: CASSRPWGYF.

CDR3 protein: CASSPYSGSSEEYF. The CDR3 DNA is TGCGCCAGCAGCCCCTATAGCGGGAGTAGTGAGGAGTACTTC. V and J are TRBV5-1 and TRBJ2-5; 9 bases agree with TRBD2. CDR1 is SGHRS and CDR2 is YFSETQ in the germline V gene. This CDR3 is built from 14 residues. Losses at the gene ends were 4 bases for V and 12 bases for J; bases not matched to a gene: 13.

This clonotype came up many times. The rearrangement joins TRBV2 to TRBJ1-3; tentative D call: TRBD1 (6 bases). This CDR3 has 15 amino acids. Trimming stripped 6 bases from V and 0 bases from J, with 12 bases between. Germline-derived CDR1 and CDR2 are SNHLY and FYNNEI. The CDR3 nucleotides are TGTGCCAGCAGGGGTGGACAGTTCTCTGGAAACACCATATATTTT. Its protein product is CASRGGQFSGNTIYF. Supplemented by reference TRBV2 and TRBJ1-3, the full variable domain reads EPEVTQTPSHQVTQMGQEVILRCVPISNHLYFYWYRQILGQKVEFLVSFYNNEISEKSEIFDDQFSVERPDGSNFTLKIRSTKLEDSAMYFCASRGGQFSGNTIYFGEGSWLTVV.

As regards this clonotype: The junction does not match germline at one end; this may be a read error. The rearrangement uses TRBV7-9 and TRBJ1-2; D gene unclear. CDR1 and CDR2 from the germline V gene are SEHNR and FQNEAQ (reference sequence). CDR3 length equals 14 residues. The CDR3 DNA is TGTGCCAGCAGCTTAGTCCCGATTCCTGCTGGCTACGCCTTC. The encoded protein is CASSLVPIPAGYAF.